This record looks at one TCR beta chain sequence and its context. MiXCR, run by TCRdb on the RT-PCR reads, gives a single entry per CDR3 protein. This sample has hundreds of thousands of distinct CDR3 sequences, with around 11% found just once. The data are from a study of response to subunit inactivated influenza vaccine. V lost 1 base and J lost 9, with 16 bases in between. CDR3 length: 14 amino acids. Germline V gene sequence: CDR1 DFQATT, CDR2 SNEGSKA (reference sequence). Separately, the same data were catalogued under a study of T cells expressing NK-cell markers. That work contributes: Template switching by 5'RACE with UMIs generated the TCR beta cDNA. One of the eight sequenced donors was seronegative, whereas the other seven were HCMV-seropositive.

Sequencing used PBMCs from blood, obtained on the day of vaccination. The chain is built from TRBV20-1 and TRBJ1-5; the D is unclear. The source of this sequence is a man aged 50-59 years who received an inactivated influenza vaccine. The CDR3 loop reads CSARVGRTGSPQHF. CDR3 DNA sequence: TGCAGTGCTAGAGTGGGCAGGACGGGGTCGCCCCAGCATTTT.